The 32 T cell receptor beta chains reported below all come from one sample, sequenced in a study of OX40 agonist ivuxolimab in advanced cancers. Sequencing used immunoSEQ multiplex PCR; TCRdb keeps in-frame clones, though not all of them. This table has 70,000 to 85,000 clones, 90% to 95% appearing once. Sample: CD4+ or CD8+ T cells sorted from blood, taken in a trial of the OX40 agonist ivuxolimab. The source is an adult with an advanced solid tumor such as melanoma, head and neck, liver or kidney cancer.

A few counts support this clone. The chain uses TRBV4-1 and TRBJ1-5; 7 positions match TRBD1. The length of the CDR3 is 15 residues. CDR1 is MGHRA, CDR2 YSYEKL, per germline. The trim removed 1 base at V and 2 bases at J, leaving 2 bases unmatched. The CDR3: CASSQAGGRNQPQHF. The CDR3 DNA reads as TGCGCCAGCAGCCAAGCAGGGGGACGCAATCAGCCCCAGCATTTT.

The CDR3 protein is CASSPAGGLYEQYF. For the CDR3, the DNA is TGTGCCAGCAGCCCGGCGGGAGGGCTTTACGAGCAGTACTTC. V is TRBV7-9 and J is TRBJ2-7; the match to TRBD2 covers 9 bases. V gave up 5 bases and J gave up 4 bases; unmatched junction bases: 6. The CDR3 has 14 amino acids. CDR1 SEHNR and CDR2 FQNEAQ come from the germline V gene (reference sequence).

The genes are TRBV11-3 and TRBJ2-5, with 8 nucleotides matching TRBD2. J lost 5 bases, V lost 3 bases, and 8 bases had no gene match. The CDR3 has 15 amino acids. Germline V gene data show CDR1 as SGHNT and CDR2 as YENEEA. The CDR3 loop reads CASSFHGRARETQYF. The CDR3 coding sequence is TGTGCCAGCAGCTTTCACGGGAGGGCTCGTGAGACCCAGTACTTC.

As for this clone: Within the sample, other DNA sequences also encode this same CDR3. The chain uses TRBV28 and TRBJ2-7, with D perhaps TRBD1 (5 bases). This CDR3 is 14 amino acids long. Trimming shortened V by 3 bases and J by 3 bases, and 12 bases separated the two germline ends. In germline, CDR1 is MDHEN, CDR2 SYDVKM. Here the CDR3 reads CASSFRGTGYEQYF. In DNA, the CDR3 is TGTGCCAGCAGTTTCCGAGGCACAGGCTACGAGCAGTACTTC.

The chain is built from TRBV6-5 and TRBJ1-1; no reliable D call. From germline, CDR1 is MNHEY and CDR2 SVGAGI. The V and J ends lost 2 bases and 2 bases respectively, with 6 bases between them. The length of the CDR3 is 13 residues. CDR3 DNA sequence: TGTGCCAGCAGTTACGGGGAAAACACTGAAGCTTTCTTT. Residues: CASSYGENTEAFF.

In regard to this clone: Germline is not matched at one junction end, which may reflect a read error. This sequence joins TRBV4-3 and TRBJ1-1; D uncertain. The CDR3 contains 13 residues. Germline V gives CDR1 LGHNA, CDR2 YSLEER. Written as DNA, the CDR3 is TGCGCCAGCAGCCAAGGAAGGAACAGTGAAGCTTTCTTT. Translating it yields CASSQGRNSEAFF.

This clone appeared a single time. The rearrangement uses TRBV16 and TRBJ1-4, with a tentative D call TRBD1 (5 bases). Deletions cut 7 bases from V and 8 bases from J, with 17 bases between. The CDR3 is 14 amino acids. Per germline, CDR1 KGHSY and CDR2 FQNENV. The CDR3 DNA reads TGTGCCAGCACCCCGGGACTCGGAAAGGAAAAACTGTTTTTT. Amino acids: CASTPGLGKEKLFF.

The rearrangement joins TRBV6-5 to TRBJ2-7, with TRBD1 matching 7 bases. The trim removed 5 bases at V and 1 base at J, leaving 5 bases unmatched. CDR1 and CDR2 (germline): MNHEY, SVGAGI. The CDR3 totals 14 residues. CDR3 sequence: CASSARQGSYEQYF. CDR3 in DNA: TGTGCCAGCAGTGCTCGACAGGGTTCCTACGAGCAGTACTTC.

CDR3 DNA sequence: TGCGCCAGCAGCCAAGCGGCGTCGAACACCGGGGAGCTGTTTTTT. This encodes CASSQAASNTGELFF. V gene TRBV4-3 combines with J gene TRBJ2-2; D unresolved. Looked up from germline, CDR1 is LGHNA and CDR2 is YSLEER. CDR3 length equals 15 residues. Deletions cut 1 base from V and 0 bases from J, with 6 bases between.

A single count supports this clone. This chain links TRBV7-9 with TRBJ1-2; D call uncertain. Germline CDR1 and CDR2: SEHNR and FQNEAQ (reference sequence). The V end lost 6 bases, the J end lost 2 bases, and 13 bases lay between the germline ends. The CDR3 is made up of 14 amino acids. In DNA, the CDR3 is TGTGCCAGCAGGGCAGAATCACCAAACTATGGCTACACCTTC. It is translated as CASRAESPNYGYTF.

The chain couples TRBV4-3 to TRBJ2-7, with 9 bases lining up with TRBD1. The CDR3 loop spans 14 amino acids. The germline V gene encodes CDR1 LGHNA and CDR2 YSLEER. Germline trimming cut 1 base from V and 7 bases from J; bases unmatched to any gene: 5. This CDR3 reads CASSQGTGVAEQYF. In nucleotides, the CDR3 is TGCGCCAGCAGCCAAGGGACAGGGGTTGCTGAGCAGTACTTC.

The CDR3: CASSLATLGWVNYGYTF. The DNA for the CDR3 is TGTGCCAGCAGCTTAGCAACGTTGGGTTGGGTTAACTATGGCTACACCTTC. The gene calls are TRBV7-2 and TRBJ1-2; D not certain. CDR1 is SGHTA and CDR2 is FQGNSA in the germline V gene. The CDR3 is 17 amino acids. V was cut by 0 bases and J by 1 base, with 15 bases left in between. Combining the CDR3 with reference TRBV7-2 and TRBJ1-2 gives the whole variable domain GAGVSQSPSNKVTEKGKDVELRCDPISGHTALYWYRQSLGQGLEFLIYFQGNSAPDKSGLPSDRFSAERTGGSVSTLTIQRTQQEDSAVYLCASSLATLGWVNYGYTFGSGTRLTVV.

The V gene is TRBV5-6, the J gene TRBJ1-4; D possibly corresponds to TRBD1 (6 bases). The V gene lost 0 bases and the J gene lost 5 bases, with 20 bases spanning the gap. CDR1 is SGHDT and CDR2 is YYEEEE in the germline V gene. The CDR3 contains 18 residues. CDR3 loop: CASSLDLQGLGANEKLFF. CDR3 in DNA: TGTGCCAGCAGCTTGGATCTACAGGGCCTTGGGGCGAATGAAAAACTGTTTTTT.

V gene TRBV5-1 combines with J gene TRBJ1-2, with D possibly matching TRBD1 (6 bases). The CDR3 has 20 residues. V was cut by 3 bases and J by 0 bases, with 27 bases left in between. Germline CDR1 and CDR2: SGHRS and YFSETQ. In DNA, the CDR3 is TGCGCCAGCAGCTCTGGGGGGACAAGGGCTGAGAGACCAGCTAACTATGGCTACACCTTC. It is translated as CASSSGGTRAERPANYGYTF.

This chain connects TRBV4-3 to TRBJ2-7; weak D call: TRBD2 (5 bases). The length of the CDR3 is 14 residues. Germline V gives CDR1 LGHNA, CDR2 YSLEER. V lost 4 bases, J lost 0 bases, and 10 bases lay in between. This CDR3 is CASSPRGASYEQYF. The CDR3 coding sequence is TGCGCCAGCAGCCCCCGGGGTGCCTCCTACGAGCAGTACTTC.

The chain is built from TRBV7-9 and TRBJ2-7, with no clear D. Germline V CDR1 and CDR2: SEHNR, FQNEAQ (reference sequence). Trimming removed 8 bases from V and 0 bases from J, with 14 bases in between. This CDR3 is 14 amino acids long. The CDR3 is CASLGSGHSYEQYF. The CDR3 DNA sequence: TGTGCCAGCCTGGGGTCGGGTCACTCCTACGAGCAGTACTTC.

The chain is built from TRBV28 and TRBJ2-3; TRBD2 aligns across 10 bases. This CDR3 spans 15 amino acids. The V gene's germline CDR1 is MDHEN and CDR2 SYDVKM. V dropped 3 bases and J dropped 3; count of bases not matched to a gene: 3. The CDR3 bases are TGTGCCAGCAGTTTCGGGGGACTAGCGACAGATACGCAGTATTTT. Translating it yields CASSFGGLATDTQYF. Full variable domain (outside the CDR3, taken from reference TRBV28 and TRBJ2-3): DVKVTQSSRYLVKRTGEKVFLECVQDMDHENMFWYRQDPGLGLRLIYFSYDVKMKEKGDIPEGYSVSREKKERFSLILESASTNQTSMYLCASSFGGLATDTQYFGPGTRLTVL.

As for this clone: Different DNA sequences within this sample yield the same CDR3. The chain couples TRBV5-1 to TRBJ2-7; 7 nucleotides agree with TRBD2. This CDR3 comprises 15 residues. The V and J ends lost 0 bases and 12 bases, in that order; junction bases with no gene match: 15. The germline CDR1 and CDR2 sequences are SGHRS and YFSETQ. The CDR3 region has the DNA TGCGCCAGCAGCTTGGGGGCGGGGGTCGCGGGGGACTGGTACTTC. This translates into CASSLGAGVAGDWYF. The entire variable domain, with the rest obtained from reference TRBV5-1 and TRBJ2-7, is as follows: KAGVTQTPRYLIKTRGQQVTLSCSPISGHRSVSWYQQTPGQGLQFLFEYFSETQRNKGNFPGRFSGRQFSNSRSEMNVSTLELGDSALYLCASSLGAGVAGDWYFGPGTRLTVT.

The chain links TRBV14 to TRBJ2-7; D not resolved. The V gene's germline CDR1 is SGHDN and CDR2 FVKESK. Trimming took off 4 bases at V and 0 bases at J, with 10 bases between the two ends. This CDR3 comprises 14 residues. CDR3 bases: TGTGCCAGCAGCCGGCGAGGCAGCTCCTACGAGCAGTACTTC. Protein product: CASSRRGSSYEQYF.

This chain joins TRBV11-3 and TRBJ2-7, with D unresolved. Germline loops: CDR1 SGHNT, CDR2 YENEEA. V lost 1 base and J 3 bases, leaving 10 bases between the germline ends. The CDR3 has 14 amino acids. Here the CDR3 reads CASSLGVGGYEQYF. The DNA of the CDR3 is TGTGCCAGCAGCTTAGGGGTTGGTGGCTACGAGCAGTACTTC.

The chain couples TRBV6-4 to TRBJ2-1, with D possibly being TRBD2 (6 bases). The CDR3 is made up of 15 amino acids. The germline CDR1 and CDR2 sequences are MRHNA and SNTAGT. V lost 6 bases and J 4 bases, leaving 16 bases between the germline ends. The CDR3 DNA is TGTGCCAGCAGCGTGGTGGCGGGGTCATACAATGAGCAGTTCTTC. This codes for CASSVVAGSYNEQFF.

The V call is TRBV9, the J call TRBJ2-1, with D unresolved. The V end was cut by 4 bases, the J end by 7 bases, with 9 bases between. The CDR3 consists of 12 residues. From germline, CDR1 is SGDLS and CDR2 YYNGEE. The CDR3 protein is CASSPQLNEQFF. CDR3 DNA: TGTGCCAGCAGCCCACAGTTAAATGAGCAGTTCTTC.

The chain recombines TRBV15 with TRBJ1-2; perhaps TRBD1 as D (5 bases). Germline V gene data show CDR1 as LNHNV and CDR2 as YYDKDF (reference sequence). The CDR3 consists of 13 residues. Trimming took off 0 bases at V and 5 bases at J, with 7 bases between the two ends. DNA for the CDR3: TGTGCCACCAGCAGAGATCGACAGTATGGCTACACCTTC. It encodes CATSRDRQYGYTF.

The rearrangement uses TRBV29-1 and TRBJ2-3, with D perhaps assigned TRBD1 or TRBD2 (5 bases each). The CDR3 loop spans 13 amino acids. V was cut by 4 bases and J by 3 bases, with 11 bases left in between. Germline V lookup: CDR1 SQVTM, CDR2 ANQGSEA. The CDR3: CSVAGGRTDTQYF. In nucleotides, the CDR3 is TGCAGCGTTGCTGGGGGAAGGACAGATACGCAGTATTTT.

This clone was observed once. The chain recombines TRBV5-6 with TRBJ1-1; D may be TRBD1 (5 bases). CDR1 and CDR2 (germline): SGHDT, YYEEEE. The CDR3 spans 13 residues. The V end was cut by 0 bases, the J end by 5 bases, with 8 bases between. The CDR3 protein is CASSLGRGTEAFF. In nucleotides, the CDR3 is TGTGCCAGCAGCTTGGGAAGGGGAACTGAAGCTTTCTTT.

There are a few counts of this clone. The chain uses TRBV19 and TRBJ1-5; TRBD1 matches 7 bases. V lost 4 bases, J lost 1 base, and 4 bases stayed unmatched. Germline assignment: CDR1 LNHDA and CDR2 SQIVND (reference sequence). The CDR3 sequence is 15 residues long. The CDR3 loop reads CASSKDRRSNQPQHF. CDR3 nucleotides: TGTGCCAGTAGTAAGGACAGGAGAAGCAATCAGCCCCAGCATTTT. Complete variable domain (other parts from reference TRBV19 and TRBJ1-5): DGGITQSPKYLFRKEGQNVTLSCEQNLNHDAMYWYRQDPGQGLRLIYYSQIVNDFQKGDIAEGYSVSREKKESFPLTVTSAQKNPTAFYLCASSKDRRSNQPQHFGDGTRLSIL.

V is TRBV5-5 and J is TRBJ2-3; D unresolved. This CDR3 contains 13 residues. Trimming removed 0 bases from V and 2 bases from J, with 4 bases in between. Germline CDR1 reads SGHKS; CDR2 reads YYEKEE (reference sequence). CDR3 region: CASSLGFTDTQYF. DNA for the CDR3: TGTGCCAGCAGCTTGGGTTTCACAGATACGCAGTATTTT. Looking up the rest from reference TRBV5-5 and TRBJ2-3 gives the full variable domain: DAGVTQSPTHLIKTRGQQVTLRCSPISGHKSVSWYQQVLGQGPQFIFQYYEKEERGRGNFPDRFSARQFPNYSSELNVNALLLGDSALYLCASSLGFTDTQYFGPGTRLTVL.

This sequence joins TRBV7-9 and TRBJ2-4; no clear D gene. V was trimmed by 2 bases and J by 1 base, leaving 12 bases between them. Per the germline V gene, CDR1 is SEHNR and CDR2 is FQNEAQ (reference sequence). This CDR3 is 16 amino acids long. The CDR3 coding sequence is TGTGCCAGCAGCTTACCGTCCCAGGTTGCCAAAAACATTCAGTACTTC. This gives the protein CASSLPSQVAKNIQYF.

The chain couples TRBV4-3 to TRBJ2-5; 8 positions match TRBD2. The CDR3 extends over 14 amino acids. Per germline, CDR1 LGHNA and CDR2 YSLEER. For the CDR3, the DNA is TGCGCTATATGGTGGGGACTAGGGCAAGAGACCCAGTACTTC. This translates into CAIWWGLGQETQYF.

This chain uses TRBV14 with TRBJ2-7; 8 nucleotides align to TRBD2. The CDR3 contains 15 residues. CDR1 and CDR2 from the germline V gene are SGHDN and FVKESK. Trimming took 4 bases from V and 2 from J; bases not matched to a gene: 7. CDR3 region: CASSLLAGPAYEQYF. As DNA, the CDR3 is TGTGCCAGCAGCCTTTTAGCGGGACCCGCCTACGAGCAGTACTTC.

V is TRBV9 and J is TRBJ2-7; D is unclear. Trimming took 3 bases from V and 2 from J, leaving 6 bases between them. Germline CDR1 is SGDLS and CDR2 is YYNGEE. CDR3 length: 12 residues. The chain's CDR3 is CASSGQTYEQYF. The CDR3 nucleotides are TGTGCCAGCAGCGGACAAACCTACGAGCAGTACTTC.

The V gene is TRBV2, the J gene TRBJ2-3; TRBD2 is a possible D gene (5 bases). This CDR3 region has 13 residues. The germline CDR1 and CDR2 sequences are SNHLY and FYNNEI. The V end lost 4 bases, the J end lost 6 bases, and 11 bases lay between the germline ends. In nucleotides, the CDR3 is TGTGCCAGCAGTGGACGGGATGGTGATACGCAGTATTTT. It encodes CASSGRDGDTQYF.